Here is one T cell receptor (beta chain) with its context. One end of the junction varies from germline; a read error may be responsible. Only in-frame clones appear in the TCRdb table, and some are missing; sequencing was by immunoSEQ multiplex PCR. This sample yields approximately 67,000 clones, of which less than 90% are seen a single time; 21% belongs to the top ten. The sample belongs to a study of T cell responses to AZD1222 COVID-19 vaccine. The receptor was isolated from an adult in good health. The source was peripheral blood, collected on day 0 of AZD1222 vaccination.

The CDR3 is CASSHSTSRSTDTQYF. The CDR3 DNA reads TGTGCCAGCAGTCACTCGACTAGCAGAAGCACAGATACGCAGTATTTT. The chain couples TRBV6-5 to TRBJ2-3, with 7 bases identical to TRBD2. This CDR3 contains 16 residues. Germline V gene data show CDR1 as MNHEY and CDR2 as SVGAGI.